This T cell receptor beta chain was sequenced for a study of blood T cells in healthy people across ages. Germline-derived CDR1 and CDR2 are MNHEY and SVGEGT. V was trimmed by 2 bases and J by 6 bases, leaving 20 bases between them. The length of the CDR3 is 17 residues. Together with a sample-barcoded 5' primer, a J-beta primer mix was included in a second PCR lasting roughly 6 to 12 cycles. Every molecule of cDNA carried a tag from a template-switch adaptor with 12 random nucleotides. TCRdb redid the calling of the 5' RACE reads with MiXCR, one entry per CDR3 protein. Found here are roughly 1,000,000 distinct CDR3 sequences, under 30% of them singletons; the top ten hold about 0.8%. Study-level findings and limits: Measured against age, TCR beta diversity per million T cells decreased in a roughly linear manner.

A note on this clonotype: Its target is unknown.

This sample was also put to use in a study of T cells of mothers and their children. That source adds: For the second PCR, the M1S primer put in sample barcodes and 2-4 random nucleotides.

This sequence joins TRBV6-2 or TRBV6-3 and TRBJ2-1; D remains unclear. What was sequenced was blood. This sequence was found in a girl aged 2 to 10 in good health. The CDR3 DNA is TGTGCCAGCAGTTACGGGTCAGAATTCATCGATCTCAATGAGCAGTTCTTC. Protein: CASSYGSEFIDLNEQFF.